The 30 T cell receptor beta chains below all came from one sample that was sequenced in a study of T-cell memory formation after mild COVID-19 listed by TCRdb under 2021. The library was built by means of 5' RACE. Instrument used: Illumina NovaSeq 6000. TCRdb passed the public sequencing reads through fastp at Q25 and MiXCR, retaining productive beta sequences. Every entry covers one CDR3 protein and lists the most common genes and DNA from its rows. For this sample there are about 150,000 distinct CDR3 sequences; about 14% appear just once. Roughly 13% of the sample is taken by the ten largest. Sequenced material: PBMCs or a T cell subset sorted from them (not recorded which). Receptor source: an adult woman who had mild COVID-19 (a few samples of this study predate the infection). The sample titles of this study are shuffled in the database, so cell type and time point are left out; the donor was told from shared clones.

This sequence joins TRBV23-1 and TRBJ2-3; the D is unclear. TRBV23-1 is sorted into the ORF group, with uncertain function. The CDR3 loop spans 15 amino acids. V lost 4 bases to trimming and J lost 0 bases, with 11 bases between them. CDR3 DNA sequence: TGCGCCAGCAGTCGGTTGATTACTAGCACAGATACGCAGTATTTT. Translating it yields CASSRLITSTDTQYF.

This clonotype was counted between two and nine times. This chain uses TRBV5-1 with TRBJ2-1; 11 bases map to TRBD1. In germline, CDR1 is SGHRS, CDR2 YFSETQ. V shed 4 bases and J 2 bases; nucleotides not matched to a gene: 8. This CDR3 is 17 amino acids long. The CDR3 nucleotides are TGCGCCAGCAGCCAAGACCCGGGACAGGGGGCCTACAATGAGCAGTTCTTC. Protein sequence: CASSQDPGQGAYNEQFF.

The gene calls are TRBV7-3 and TRBJ2-3; possible D gene TRBD2, 6 bases. CDR3 length equals 15 residues. In germline, CDR1 is SGHTA, CDR2 FQGTGA. Trimming took off 5 bases at V and 7 bases at J, with 19 bases between the two ends. CDR3 loop: CASSPTGGSLNTQYF. In nucleotides, the CDR3 is TGTGCCAGCAGCCCAACCGGGGGTAGTCTGAATACGCAGTATTTT.

There are many counts of this clonotype. The rearrangement joins TRBV25-1 to TRBJ2-1, with D possibly TRBD2 on 5 matching bases. Germline values: CDR1 MGHDK, CDR2 SYGVNS. The CDR3 is made up of 13 amino acids. The V end lost 6 bases, the J end lost 15 bases, and 21 bases lay between the germline ends. The CDR3 DNA reads as TGTGCCAGCAGCGACCTCACTAGTAAGGCTCTGTTCTTC. It is translated as CASSDLTSKALFF.

This clonotype was seen a handful of times. The chain joins TRBV2 to TRBJ2-5; the D is unclear. This CDR3 contains 15 residues. Trimming took off 3 bases at V and 3 bases at J, with 14 bases between the two ends. Germline lookup yields CDR1 SNHLY and CDR2 FYNNEI. For the CDR3, the DNA is TGTGCCAGCAGTGATCCATCGGCCACGAAAGAGACCCAGTACTTC. This encodes CASSDPSATKETQYF. Filled out from reference TRBV2 and TRBJ2-5, the complete variable domain reads EPEVTQTPSHQVTQMGQEVILRCVPISNHLYFYWYRQILGQKVEFLVSFYNNEISEKSEIFDDQFSVERPDGSNFTLKIRSTKLEDSAMYFCASSDPSATKETQYFGPGTRLLVL.

This chain joins TRBV4-2 and TRBJ1-1; TRBD1 might be the D (6 bases). Germline values: CDR1 LGHNA, CDR2 YNFKEQ. The CDR3 is 17 amino acids. V gave up 1 base and J gave up 1 base, with 16 bases separating them. The CDR3 region has the DNA TGTGCCAGCAGCCAAGCTCCGGACAGTTTGGCGAACACTGAAGCTTTCTTT. Its translation: CASSQAPDSLANTEAFF.

The chain couples TRBV4-3 to TRBJ2-1; D may be TRBD2 (6 bases). This CDR3 has 15 residues. Germline CDR1 and CDR2: LGHNA and YSLEER. Trimming cost V 3 bases and J 1 base, with 10 bases left between them. The DNA for the CDR3 is TGCGCCAGCAGCCAGGGACTTGGGTCCTACAATGAGCAGTTCTTC. It is translated as CASSQGLGSYNEQFF.

The chain recombines TRBV25-1 with TRBJ2-1; 9 bases are a match to TRBD1. Germline CDR1 reads MGHDK; CDR2 reads SYGVNS. This CDR3 region has 13 residues. With 11 bases clipped from V and 5 bases from J, the junction kept 7 bases outside the gene matches. As DNA, the CDR3 is TGTGCCGCCCGGGACAGGGACGACAATGAGCAGTTCTTC. Amino acids: CAARDRDDNEQFF.

The chain is built from TRBV20-1 and TRBJ2-3; 9 positions agree with TRBD2. This CDR3 has 16 residues. Germline loops: CDR1 DFQATT, CDR2 SNEGSKA (reference sequence). The J segment lost 2 bases and the V segment lost 5 bases, leaving 11 bases of the junction unmatched. CDR3 amino acids: CSAATSRGGITDTQYF. The CDR3 DNA reads TGCAGTGCTGCGACTTCGCGGGGGGGGATCACAGATACGCAGTATTTT.

The sample holds a few counts of this clonotype. The gene calls are TRBV11-3 and TRBJ1-2; the D is unclear. This CDR3 spans 14 amino acids. CDR1 is SGHNT and CDR2 is YENEEA in the germline V gene. V was cut by 1 base and J by 4 bases, with 10 bases left in between. The DNA for the CDR3 is TGTGCCAGCAGCTTAGCTGTGGGGAGCTATGGCTACACCTTC. It is translated as CASSLAVGSYGYTF.

V gene TRBV2 combines with J gene TRBJ2-7, with 10 bases aligning to TRBD2. This CDR3 region has 14 residues. V lost 2 bases to trimming and J lost 5 bases; unmatched junction nucleotides: 3. Germline V gene lookup returns CDR1 SNHLY and CDR2 FYNNEI. Written as DNA, the CDR3 is TGTGCCAGCAGTGAAAGAGCGGGGGGGCACGAGCAGTACTTC. This encodes CASSERAGGHEQYF. Based on the CDR3 plus reference TRBV2 and TRBJ2-7, the full variable domain is EPEVTQTPSHQVTQMGQEVILRCVPISNHLYFYWYRQILGQKVEFLVSFYNNEISEKSEIFDDQFSVERPDGSNFTLKIRSTKLEDSAMYFCASSERAGGHEQYFGPGTRLTVT.

The sample holds a few counts of this clonotype. The chain carries TRBV12-3 or TRBV12-4 and TRBJ2-6; 8 bases align to TRBD1. V lost 3 bases, J lost 1 base, and 5 bases stayed unmatched. The CDR3 is made up of 17 amino acids. The CDR3 region is CASSFGQGRSGANVLTF. The CDR3 DNA is TGTGCCAGCAGTTTCGGACAGGGAAGGTCTGGGGCCAACGTCCTGACTTTC.

The rearrangement links TRBV18 to TRBJ2-1; D may be TRBD1 (6 bases). Germline assignment: CDR1 KGHSH and CDR2 LQKENI. The CDR3 is made up of 14 amino acids. V lost 1 base and J 5 bases, leaving 9 bases between the germline ends. The CDR3 DNA follows: TGTGCCAGCTCACCACTCGGACAGCACAATGAGCAGTTCTTC. It codes for CASSPLGQHNEQFF.

V is TRBV29-1 and J is TRBJ2-3, with TRBD2 as a possible D gene (5 bases). Trimming stripped 4 bases from V and 2 bases from J, with 13 bases between. The CDR3 extends over 14 amino acids. CDR1 is SQVTM, CDR2 ANQGSEA, per germline. The CDR3 nucleotides read TGCAGCGTTGTCCACGGACTCCACACAGATACGCAGTATTTT. Amino acid sequence: CSVVHGLHTDTQYF.

J is TRBJ2-1 and V is TRBV10-3, with unresolved D. CDR3 length: 15 residues. The germline V and J ends were trimmed by 7 bases and 4 bases, with 17 bases remaining between them. CDR1 ENHRY and CDR2 SYGVKD come from the germline V gene. For the CDR3, the DNA is TGTGCCATCAATACTCCGAGCGCTGGTTACAATGAGCAGTTCTTC. It yields the protein CAINTPSAGYNEQFF.

In this sample, this clonotype turned up a few times. The genes are TRBV29-1 and TRBJ2-3; D tentatively reads TRBD1 or TRBD2 (5 bases each). The CDR3 is 13 amino acids. Per the germline V gene, CDR1 is SQVTM and CDR2 is ANQGSEA. Trimming removed 6 bases from V and 3 bases from J, with 13 bases in between. The CDR3: CSVGVERTDTQYF. The CDR3 DNA is TGCAGCGTGGGGGTCGAGAGAACAGATACGCAGTATTTT.

This clonotype has more than one count but fewer than ten. The chain is built from TRBV9 and TRBJ2-6; D is possibly TRBD1 (6 bases). The CDR3 extends over 16 amino acids. CDR1 and CDR2 (germline): SGDLS, YYNGEE. V dropped 3 bases and J dropped 4 bases, with 14 bases sitting between them. This CDR3 reads CASSALSGAGANVLTF. The CDR3 coding sequence is TGTGCCAGCAGCGCACTCTCAGGGGCAGGGGCCAACGTCCTGACTTTC.

The rearrangement joins TRBV7-6 to TRBJ2-7; TRBD1 matches at 10 bases. CDR3 length: 15 amino acids. Germline CDR1 and CDR2: SGHVS and FNYEAQ. The V and J ends lost 4 bases and 2 bases, in that order; junction bases with no gene match: 5. The DNA for the CDR3 is TGTGCCAGCAGCTCAGGACAGGGGGGCGCCTACGAGCAGTACTTC. It translates to CASSSGQGGAYEQYF.

This clonotype was counted only a few times. This chain joins TRBV18 and TRBJ2-2; a possible D gene is TRBD1 (6 bases). Trimming removed 5 bases at V and 6 bases at J, with 10 bases between. Germline-derived CDR1 and CDR2 are KGHSH and LQKENI. This CDR3 has 13 amino acids. The CDR3 spells CASSYREAGELFF. The CDR3 DNA is TGTGCCAGCTCATACAGGGAAGCCGGGGAGCTGTTTTTT.

This clonotype was counted between two and nine times. V is TRBV9 and J is TRBJ2-6; 10 nucleotides align to TRBD1. The CDR3 contains 18 residues. Per germline, CDR1 SGDLS and CDR2 YYNGEE. J lost 0 bases, V lost 4 bases, and 7 bases had no gene match. DNA for the CDR3: TGTGCCAGCAGCATTTCCGGACAGGGGGTCTCTGGGGCCAACGTCCTGACTTTC. The encoded protein is CASSISGQGVSGANVLTF.

The chain recombines TRBV25-1 with TRBJ2-7; a possible D gene is TRBD2 (7 bases). Looked up from germline, CDR1 is MGHDK and CDR2 is SYGVNS. Trimming removed 8 bases from V and 4 bases from J, with 18 bases in between. The CDR3 contains 14 residues. DNA of the CDR3: TGTGCCAGCGGGTTAGAAAGGGGGGGTTACGAGCAGTACTTC. It codes for CASGLERGGYEQYF.

Only a few counts were recorded for this clonotype. V is TRBV12-3 or TRBV12-4 and J is TRBJ2-3; 11 bases match TRBD2. Unmatched junction bases numbered 6, after V lost 4 bases and J lost 0 bases. The CDR3 length is 17 residues. In nucleotides, the CDR3 is TGTGCCAGCAGTTCTCGACTAGCGGGGATCAGCACAGATACGCAGTATTTT. This gives the protein CASSSRLAGISTDTQYF.

This clonotype showed up just a few times. V and J are TRBV13 and TRBJ2-1; 11 bases map to TRBD2. This CDR3 is 15 amino acids long. Germline V gene sequence: CDR1 PRHDT, CDR2 FYEKMQ (reference sequence). V trimming: 5 bases; J trimming: 9 bases; junction bases outside the gene matches: 9. CDR3: CASSQDSGRASEQFF. In DNA, the CDR3 is TGTGCCAGCAGCCAAGATAGCGGGAGGGCCAGTGAGCAGTTCTTC.

J is TRBJ2-2 and V is TRBV6-6; D uncertain. Germline assignment: CDR1 MNHNY and CDR2 SVGAGI (reference sequence). The CDR3 sequence is 13 residues long. The V end was cut by 3 bases, the J end by 6 bases, with 8 bases between. The CDR3 is CASSYMVSGELFF. The DNA for the CDR3 is TGTGCCAGCAGTTATATGGTATCCGGGGAGCTGTTTTTT.

This chain joins TRBV7-2 and TRBJ2-7, with D tentatively TRBD2 (6 bases). Germline-derived CDR1 and CDR2 are SGHTA and FQGNSA. This CDR3 is 15 amino acids long. With 5 bases removed from V and 0 bases from J, the gap between germline ends came to 14 bases. The CDR3: CASSPGRGNSYEQYF. The CDR3 DNA is TGTGCCAGCAGCCCGGGACGGGGGAACTCCTACGAGCAGTACTTC.

This clonotype was detected a few times. J is TRBJ1-5 and V is TRBV7-9; D is uncertain. Germline-derived CDR1 and CDR2 are SEHNR and FQNEAQ (reference sequence). The CDR3 contains 13 residues. Deletions cut 4 bases from V and 7 bases from J, with 11 bases between. The CDR3 bases are TGTGCCAGCAGCTCTTCGGGCCTCCAGCCCCAGCATTTT. Its protein product is CASSSSGLQPQHF.

A few counts support this clonotype. The chain links TRBV24-1 to TRBJ2-7; 8 bases map to TRBD1. CDR3 size: 13 residues. CDR1 KGHDR and CDR2 SFDVKD come from the germline V gene. The trim removed 7 bases at V and 5 bases at J, leaving 6 bases unmatched. The chain's CDR3 is CATSGGQVNEQYF. The DNA of the CDR3 is TGTGCCACCAGCGGGGGACAGGTAAACGAGCAGTACTTC.

This chain links TRBV12-3 or TRBV12-4 with TRBJ2-1, with unresolved D. The CDR3 has 16 residues. Trimming shortened V by 1 base and J by 2 bases, and 12 bases separated the two germline ends. CDR3 nucleotides: TGTGCCAGCAGTTTAGGTCTCATCCGGACCTACAATGAGCAGTTCTTC. Translation gives CASSLGLIRTYNEQFF.

The gene calls are TRBV29-1 and TRBJ2-7; no clear D. The CDR3 extends over 13 amino acids. The V gene lost 7 bases and the J gene lost 2 bases, with 15 bases spanning the gap. The germline CDR1 and CDR2 sequences are SQVTM and ANQGSEA. CDR3 nucleotide sequence: TGCAGCGCCAAGGACCTCTATACCTACGAGCAGTACTTC. It encodes CSAKDLYTYEQYF.

This clonotype was observed a handful of times. The chain uses TRBV6-2 or TRBV6-3 and TRBJ2-5; D perhaps matches TRBD2 (5 bases). Germline V gives CDR1 MNHEY, CDR2 SVGEGT. This CDR3 is built from 14 residues. Trimming pared 6 bases from V and 3 bases from J, leaving 14 bases between. The CDR3 sequence is CASSLKAGEETQYF. The CDR3 DNA reads as TGTGCCAGCAGCCTTAAGGCGGGTGAAGAGACCCAGTACTTC.